This TCR beta chain was captured by sequencing in a study of T cells in Graves' hyperthyroidism and ophthalmopathy. For this clonotype: Antigen: not known.

Amplified TCR beta CDR3 regions came from RNA transcripts. The TCR CDR3 first-round RT-PCR relied on the HTBI primer set. TCRdb called the multiplex PCR reads again in MiXCR, with one record for every CDR3 protein. In the table there are 400,000 to 500,000 distinct CDR3 sequences, roughly an eighth of which are singletons. General study results and limits: Most expanded thyroid clonotypes above 0.001 also appeared in blood. The model foresaw ophthalmopathy a median around 6 months prior to onset.

CDR3 size: 18 residues. V was cut by 0 bases and J by 0 bases, with 15 bases left in between. Germline V gene sequence: CDR1 MNHEY, CDR2 SVGAGI. The chain has TRBV6-5 and TRBJ2-1, with D possibly being TRBD2 (5 bases). The sequence derives from a woman between 18 and 30 years old with Graves' hyperthyroidism. Specimen: blood. The CDR3: CASSYSRALAHSYNEQFF. The CDR3 DNA follows: TGTGCCAGCAGTTACTCGAGAGCCCTAGCCCACTCCTACAATGAGCAGTTCTTC.